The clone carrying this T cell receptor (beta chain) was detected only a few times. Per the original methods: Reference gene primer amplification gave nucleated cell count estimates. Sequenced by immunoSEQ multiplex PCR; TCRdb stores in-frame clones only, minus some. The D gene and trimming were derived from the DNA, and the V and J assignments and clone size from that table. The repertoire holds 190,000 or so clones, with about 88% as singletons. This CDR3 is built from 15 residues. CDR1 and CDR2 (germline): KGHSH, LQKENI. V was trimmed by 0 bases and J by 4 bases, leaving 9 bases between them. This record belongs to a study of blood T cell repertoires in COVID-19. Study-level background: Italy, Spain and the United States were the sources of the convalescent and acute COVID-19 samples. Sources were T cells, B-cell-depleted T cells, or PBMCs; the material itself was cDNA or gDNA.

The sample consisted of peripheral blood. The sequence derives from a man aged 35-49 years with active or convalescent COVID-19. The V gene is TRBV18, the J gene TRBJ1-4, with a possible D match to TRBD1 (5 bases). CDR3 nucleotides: TGTGCCAGCTCACCACCGGGGAGGGGTAATGAAAAACTGTTTTTT. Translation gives CASSPPGRGNEKLFF.